Listed below are T cell receptor beta chains from one sample, sequenced in a study of PD-L1 blockade in urothelial cancer. Data came from immunoSEQ multiplex PCR; TCRdb stores just in-frame clones and leaves some out. The table has some 19,000 clones, around 91% seen once. The sample was PBMCs, taken around atezolizumab (anti-PD-L1) treatment. The origin of the receptors is a woman aged 55-75 years with urothelial cancer. The CDR3 runs from the conserved cysteine through the conserved F or W. Fields, in order: V gene, J gene, CDR3 protein.

V gene: TRBV25-1
J gene: TRBJ1-4
CDR3 protein: CASSESMRYNEKLFF

V gene: TRBV5-1
J gene: TRBJ2-3
CDR3 protein: CASSLGLAGTDTQYF

V gene: TRBV7-9
J gene: TRBJ2-7
CDR3 protein: CASSPVGYSYEQYF

V gene: TRBV5-5
J gene: TRBJ1-5
CDR3 protein: CASSVTGGNQPQHF

V gene: TRBV28
J gene: TRBJ1-2
CDR3 protein: CASSLRQSRYGYTF

V gene: TRBV27
J gene: TRBJ2-7
CDR3 protein: CASSSSQTGKPYEQYF

V gene: TRBV7-9
J gene: TRBJ2-7
CDR3 protein: CASSSSGTGTYEQYF

V gene: TRBV21-1
J gene: TRBJ1-2
CDR3 protein: CASSKGWTESPNYGYTF

V gene: TRBV6-4
J gene: TRBJ2-1
CDR3 protein: CASSTGTSIGAQFF

V gene: TRBV5-1
J gene: TRBJ2-1
CDR3 protein: CASILRVGGNEQFF

V gene: TRBV5-1
J gene: TRBJ2-7
CDR3 protein: CASSLEGTGQYEQYF

V gene: TRBV4-1
J gene: TRBJ2-7
CDR3 protein: CASSQDGTSGRGGEQYF

V gene: TRBV27
J gene: TRBJ1-5
CDR3 protein: CASRTSGGASNQPQHF

V gene: TRBV9
J gene: TRBJ2-1
CDR3 protein: CASSVGGTSGSSYNEQFF

V gene: TRBV10-3
J gene: TRBJ2-1
CDR3 protein: CAISESTAGGGEQFF

V gene: TRBV19
J gene: TRBJ2-4
CDR3 protein: CASSIDDRELGRKNIQYF

V gene: TRBV10-3
J gene: TRBJ2-3
CDR3 protein: CAISESRASNTDTQYF

V gene: TRBV7-9
J gene: TRBJ2-3
CDR3 protein: CASSPFPGVTDTQYF

V gene: TRBV7-8
J gene: TRBJ1-5
CDR3 protein: CASSSTRQGADQPQHF

V gene: TRBV28
J gene: TRBJ1-5
CDR3 protein: CASSFGGQSYSNQPQHF

V gene: TRBV19
J gene: TRBJ2-7
CDR3 protein: CASSPWGVASGEQYF

V gene: TRBV7-8
J gene: TRBJ2-2
CDR3 protein: CASSLRSRRQATGELFF

V gene: TRBV9
J gene: TRBJ1-4
CDR3 protein: CASSPRGKGEKLFF

V gene: TRBV5-1
J gene: TRBJ1-4
CDR3 protein: CASSLESRREKLFF

V gene: TRBV5-5
J gene: TRBJ1-5
CDR3 protein: CASSLGGQAIRRDQPQHF

V gene: TRBV5-5
J gene: TRBJ1-1
CDR3 protein: CASSFSGRGNTEAFF

V gene: TRBV7-2
J gene: TRBJ1-4
CDR3 protein: CASSLNPRGANEKLFF

V gene: TRBV7-2
J gene: TRBJ2-7
CDR3 protein: CASSSGHSSYEQYF

V gene: TRBV6-6
J gene: TRBJ2-7
CDR3 protein: CASSTTSGRVWEQYF

V gene: TRBV4-1
J gene: TRBJ2-7
CDR3 protein: CASSQVLADHSYEQYF